This entry concerns a single TCR beta chain. The V end was cut by 5 bases, the J end by 0 bases, with 16 bases between. From germline, CDR1 is LNHNV and CDR2 YYDKDF (reference sequence). The CDR3 runs 16 residues. The data derive from a study of T cells after yellow fever vaccination. TCRdb processed the 5' RACE reads anew with MiXCR; each CDR3 protein has one entry. The repertoire holds about 160,000 distinct CDR3 sequences, more than 5.5% seen once, with 2.5% to 3% in the top ten. This receptor was taken from a man between 18 and 35 years old who received the YFV17D yellow fever vaccine. This rearrangement joins TRBV15 to TRBJ1-1; D possibly corresponds to TRBD1 (5 bases). Here the sequenced sample was CD4+ T cells sorted from PBMCs, taken 4 to 6 days after the first yellow fever vaccination. This CDR3 reads CATSPGHTSMNTEAFF. DNA of the CDR3: TGTGCCACCAGCCCGGGGCACACAAGTATGAACACTGAAGCTTTCTTT.